A single sample gave rise to the 8 T cell receptor beta chains below, sequenced in a study of CD8+ T cells in alopecia areata. The treatment denotes: oral pan-JAK inhibitor, 5-10 mg twice daily. Extracted RNA was reverse transcribed, and the resulting cDNA served as sequencing template. Sequenced by immunoSEQ multiplex PCR; TCRdb stores in-frame clones only, minus some. Among over 250,000 clones listed, over 45% were seen once. This specimen consisted of CD4+ T cells sorted from blood, obtained around week 52, from a patient treated with tofacitinib. The receptors here all came from a human donor with alopecia areata.

The CDR3 DNA reads as TGTGCCAGCAGCAAAAGCCTAGGGGGAACGCCTTATGGCTACACCTTC. Translation gives CASSKSLGGTPYGYTF. The gene calls are TRBV7-9 and TRBJ1-2; TRBD1 is a possible D gene (6 bases). Germline CDR1 and CDR2: SEHNR and FQNEAQ (reference sequence). V was cut by 5 bases and J by 5 bases, with 21 bases left in between. The CDR3 is made up of 16 amino acids. Supplemented by reference TRBV7-9 and TRBJ1-2, the full variable domain reads DTGVSQNPRHKITKRGQNVTFRCDPISEHNRLYWYRQTLGQGPEFLTYFQNEAQLEKSRLLSDRFSAERPKGSFSTLEIQRTEQGDSAMYLCASSKSLGGTPYGYTFGSGTRLTVV.

The chain uses TRBV6-5 and TRBJ1-1; D is undetermined. Per the germline V gene, CDR1 is MNHEY and CDR2 is SVGAGI. The length of the CDR3 is 13 residues. The germline V and J ends were trimmed by 6 bases and 8 bases, with 16 bases remaining between them. CDR3 sequence (DNA): TGTGCCAGCAGATCCAGGACCTCACGGGAAGCTTTCTTT. Translation gives CASRSRTSREAFF.

This clone was found once. The chain is built from TRBV29-1 and TRBJ2-3; 9 bases are shared with TRBD2. The CDR3 length is 15 residues. V shed 3 bases, J shed 3 bases, and the junction held 7 bases outside the gene matches. Germline CDR1 is SQVTM and CDR2 is ANQGSEA. The CDR3 loop is CSVDRSRGGTDTQYF. The CDR3 nucleotides are TGCAGCGTTGACCGTTCGCGGGGGGGAACAGATACGCAGTATTTT.

The rearrangement uses TRBV6-5 and TRBJ2-7; possible D gene TRBD2, 5 bases. V was shortened by 6 bases and J by 0 bases, with 15 bases between the two germline ends. CDR3 length equals 15 residues. Germline assignment: CDR1 MNHEY and CDR2 SVGAGI. The CDR3 coding sequence is TGTGCCAGCAGCACGACGGACTCGAGCTCCTACGAGCAGTACTTC. Amino acid sequence: CASSTTDSSSYEQYF.

This clone was recorded once. The CDR3 DNA sequence: TGTGCCAGCAGCTTGATGGGTGTGGGTTCGGTATCTGGAAACACCATATATTTT. Translated: CASSLMGVGSVSGNTIYF. The rearrangement links TRBV11-2 to TRBJ1-3; no definite D call. CDR3 length equals 18 residues. The V and J ends lost 3 bases and 1 base respectively, with 19 bases between them. Germline-derived CDR1 and CDR2 are SGHAT and FQNNGV.

The chain links TRBV30 to TRBJ1-2; 7 bases are shared with TRBD1. The V and J ends lost 0 bases and 4 bases, in that order; junction bases with no gene match: 5. Germline lookup yields CDR1 GTSNPN and CDR2 SVGIG (reference sequence). CDR3 size: 14 residues. CDR3 in amino acids: CAWSVRQGGYGYTF. The CDR3 DNA reads as TGTGCCTGGAGTGTACGACAGGGAGGCTATGGCTACACCTTC.

The V call is TRBV18, the J call TRBJ1-2; 11 bases line up with TRBD1. CDR1 is KGHSH and CDR2 is LQKENI in the germline V gene. Losses at the gene ends were 6 bases for V and 7 bases for J; bases not matched to a gene: 10. There are 15 residues in the CDR3. This chain's CDR3 is CASSTKDRGHGGYTF. The CDR3 bases are TGTGCCAGCTCGACAAAGGACAGGGGGCATGGTGGCTACACCTTC.

The sample holds a few counts of this clone. The chain combines TRBV7-2 with TRBJ1-2; 9 bases are a match to TRBD1. The CDR3 runs 14 residues. The V and J ends lost 7 bases and 6 bases, in that order; junction bases with no gene match: 9. Germline V gives CDR1 SGHTA, CDR2 FQGNSA. The CDR3 coding sequence is TGTGCCAGCACCTCAGGACAGGGGATAGATGGCTACACCTTC. As protein: CASTSGQGIDGYTF.